One and the same sample provided the 6 T cell receptor beta chains below, sequenced in a study of regulatory T cells in long-lasting Graves disease. Arm-PCR of CDR3 regions with iRepertoire HTBI primers generated TCR beta libraries. TCRdb re-analysed the multiplex PCR reads in MiXCR, keeping a single row per CDR3 protein. The data hold approximately 540,000 distinct CDR3 sequences, with 12% observed a single time. Time point denoted: newly diagnosed GD, antithyroid drugs for less than 3 months. RNA from PBMCs was the source of the TCR library. The sample was also reused in another study, on T cells in Graves' hyperthyroidism and ophthalmopathy.

The specimen was peripheral blood mononuclear cells (PBMCs), collected at new diagnosis, from a patient treated with antithyroid drugs. Receptors originate from a woman in her twenties or thirties with Graves disease.

The chain joins TRBV30 to TRBJ2-7, with a possible D match to TRBD1 (6 bases). Trimming shortened V by 2 bases and J by 4 bases, and 12 bases separated the two germline ends. CDR3 size: 13 residues. Germline CDR1 and CDR2: GTSNPN and SVGIG (reference sequence). The CDR3 sequence is CAWSRDNPYEQYF. In DNA form, the CDR3 reads TGTGCCTGGAGTCGGGACAATCCTTACGAGCAGTACTTC.

The chain employs TRBV6-2 or TRBV6-3 and TRBJ2-1, with TRBD1 matching 7 bases. Germline V gene data show CDR1 as MNHEY and CDR2 as SVGEGT. This CDR3 has 17 residues. The ends lost 0 bases at V and 3 bases at J; junction bases unmatched: 8. The CDR3 DNA reads TGTGCCAGCAGTTACTCCTATCGTGACAGGGACTACAATGAGCAGTTCTTC. This gives the protein CASSYSYRDRDYNEQFF.

This clonotype was detected many times. The CDR3 nucleotides are TGTGCCAGCAGCTTAGCTGACCAGGAATACGAGCAGTACTTC. It encodes CASSLADQEYEQYF. The gene calls are TRBV7-8 and TRBJ2-7; D not resolved. Trimming removed 0 bases at V and 4 bases at J, with 10 bases between. Germline CDR1 and CDR2: SGHVS and FQNEAQ. CDR3 length equals 14 residues.

This clonotype was counted ten times or more. CDR3: CASSPLSSMVPDTQYF. The CDR3 DNA reads TGTGCCAGCAGCCCACTCTCCAGCATGGTACCAGATACGCAGTATTTT. The chain couples TRBV7-2 to TRBJ2-3; D gene uncertain. Germline lookup yields CDR1 SGHTA and CDR2 FQGNSA. Trimming removed 5 bases from V and 4 bases from J, with 19 bases in between. This CDR3 spans 16 amino acids.

This sequence joins TRBV10-2 and TRBJ2-1; D remains unclear. CDR3 size: 8 residues. V gave up 7 bases and J gave up 10 bases, with 2 bases separating them. The germline V gene has CDR1 WSHSY and CDR2 SAAADI. The CDR3 DNA sequence: TGCGCCAGCATAGAGCAGTTCTTC. Its translation: CASIEQFF.

This clonotype was seen many times. The rearrangement links TRBV7-2 to TRBJ2-3; D might be TRBD1 or TRBD2, each matching 5 bases. Between the trimmed V and J ends, which lost 1 base and 5 bases, there was a span of 7 bases. This CDR3 spans 13 amino acids. Germline V gives CDR1 SGHTA, CDR2 FQGNSA. DNA for the CDR3: TGTGCCAGCAGCTTAGGAGGGGAAGATACGCAGTATTTT. This codes for CASSLGGEDTQYF. Combining the CDR3 with reference TRBV7-2 and TRBJ2-3 gives the whole variable domain GAGVSQSPSNKVTEKGKDVELRCDPISGHTALYWYRQSLGQGLEFLIYFQGNSAPDKSGLPSDRFSAERTGGSVSTLTIQRTQQEDSAVYLCASSLGGEDTQYFGPGTRLTVL.